This T cell receptor beta chain is from a study of blood T cell repertoires in COVID-19. On the study more broadly: Material from acute and convalescent COVID-19 was sourced from the United States, Italy and Spain. PBMCs, B-cell-depleted T cells, or T cells provided the cDNA or gDNA that made up the material.

This CDR3 is 18 amino acids long. V lost 0 bases and J lost 0, with 15 bases in between. Germline CDR1 is SGDLS and CDR2 is YYNGEE. Authors' data handling: Estimates of nucleated cell counts were drawn from the amplification of reference gene primers. Clones were sequenced by immunoSEQ multiplex PCR, and TCRdb holds only the in-frame ones, with some missing. V, J and clone size are those of that table, while D and trimming were read from the DNA. The sample includes some 120,000 clones, 85% to 90% seen only once; the top ten take almost 0.9%. Sequenced: peripheral blood. This chain connects TRBV9 to TRBJ1-4; D gene unclear. This clonotype was obtained from a woman between 45 and 65 years old with active or convalescent COVID-19. CDR3 bases: TGTGCCAGCAGCGTAGTTCCCACACCTCATTCAACTAATGAAAAACTGTTTTTT. The encoded protein is CASSVVPTPHSTNEKLFF.